The clone carrying this TCR beta chain was detected many times. CDR1 and CDR2 from the germline V gene are SGHAT and FQNNGV. The CDR3 is 15 amino acids. Trimming pared 5 bases from V and 3 bases from J, leaving 17 bases between. These data are taken from a study of neurological immune-mediated disorders. Using its own MiXCR run on the 5' RACE reads, TCRdb lists one record per CDR3 protein. Of 25,000 to 35,000 distinct CDR3 sequences in the sample, 15% were seen once. The unsorted libraries were generated from a total of 2 million PBMCs, which had been stored in RNAlater at -80 C. The source is a man between 65 and 79 years old in good health. The sequencing sample was made of PBMCs. V and J are TRBV11-2 and TRBJ2-7, with D maybe TRBD1 (6 bases). The CDR3 nucleotides are TGTGCCAGCAGCCCGCACAGGGACCCCTTCTACGAGCAGTACTTC. Its translation is CASSPHRDPFYEQYF.